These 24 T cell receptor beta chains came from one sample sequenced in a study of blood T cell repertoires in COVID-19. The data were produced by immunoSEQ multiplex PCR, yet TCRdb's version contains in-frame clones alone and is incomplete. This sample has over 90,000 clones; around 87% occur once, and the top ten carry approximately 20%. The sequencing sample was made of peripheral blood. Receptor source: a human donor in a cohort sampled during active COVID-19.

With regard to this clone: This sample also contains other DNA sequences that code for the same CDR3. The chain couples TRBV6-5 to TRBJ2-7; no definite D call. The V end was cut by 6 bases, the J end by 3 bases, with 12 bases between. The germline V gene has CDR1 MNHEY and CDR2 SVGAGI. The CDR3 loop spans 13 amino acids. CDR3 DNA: TGTGCCAGCAGCACACGGCAGGACTACGAGCAGTACTTC. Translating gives CASSTRQDYEQYF.

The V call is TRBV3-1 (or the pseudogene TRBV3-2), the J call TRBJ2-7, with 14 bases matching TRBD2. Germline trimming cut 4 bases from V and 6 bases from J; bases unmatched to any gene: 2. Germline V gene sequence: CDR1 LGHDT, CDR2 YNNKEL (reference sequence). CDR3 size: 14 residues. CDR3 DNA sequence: TGTGCCAGCAGCCGGACTAGCGGGAGGTTCGAGCAGTACTTC. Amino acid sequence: CASSRTSGRFEQYF.

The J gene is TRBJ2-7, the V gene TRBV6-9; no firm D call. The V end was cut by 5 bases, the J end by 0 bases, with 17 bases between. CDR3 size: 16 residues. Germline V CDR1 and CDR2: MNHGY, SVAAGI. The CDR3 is CASSAGGCNPSYEQYF. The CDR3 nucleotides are TGTGCCAGCAGTGCCGGCGGCTGTAACCCCTCCTACGAGCAGTACTTC.

CDR3 protein: CASSTQPGLQSYGYTF. DNA for the CDR3: TGTGCCAGCAGCACACAACCGGGACTGCAGTCCTATGGCTACACCTTC. The chain employs TRBV7-3 and TRBJ1-2, with TRBD1 as a possible D gene (5 bases). Germline lookup yields CDR1 SGHTA and CDR2 FQGTGA. This CDR3 comprises 16 residues. V was pared by 5 bases and J by 4 bases, with 20 bases between.

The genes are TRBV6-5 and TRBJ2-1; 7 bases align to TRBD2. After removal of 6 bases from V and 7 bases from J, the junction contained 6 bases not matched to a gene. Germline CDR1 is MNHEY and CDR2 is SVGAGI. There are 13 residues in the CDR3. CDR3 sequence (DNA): TGTGCCAGCAGGCCCGGCGGGGGAAATGAGCAGTTCTTC. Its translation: CASRPGGGNEQFF.

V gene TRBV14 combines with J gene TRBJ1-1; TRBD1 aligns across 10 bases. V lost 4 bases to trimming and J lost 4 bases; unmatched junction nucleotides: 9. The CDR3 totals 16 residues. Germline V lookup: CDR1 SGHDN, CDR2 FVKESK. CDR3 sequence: CASSRPDRGLGTEAFF. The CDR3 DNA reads TGTGCCAGCAGCCGACCCGACAGGGGGCTTGGCACTGAAGCTTTCTTT.

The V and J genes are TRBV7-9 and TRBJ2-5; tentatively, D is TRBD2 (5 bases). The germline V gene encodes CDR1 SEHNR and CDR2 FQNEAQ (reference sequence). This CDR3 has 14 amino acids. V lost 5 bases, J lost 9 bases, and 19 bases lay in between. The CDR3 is CASSLRSNLGAQYF. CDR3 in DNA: TGTGCCAGCAGCCTCCGGTCCAACCTCGGGGCCCAGTACTTC. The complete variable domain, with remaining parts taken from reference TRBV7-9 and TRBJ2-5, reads DTGVSQNPRHKITKRGQNVTFRCDPISEHNRLYWYRQTLGQGPEFLTYFQNEAQLEKSRLLSDRFSAERPKGSFSTLEIQRTEQGDSAMYLCASSLRSNLGAQYFGPGTRLLVL.

The CDR3 coding sequence is TGTGCCAGCAGCCAGATGGGCGGAGCAGGGGAAAAACTGTTTTTT. It translates to CASSQMGGAGEKLFF. The chain links TRBV3-1 (or the pseudogene TRBV3-2) to TRBJ1-4, with D perhaps TRBD1 (5 bases). Germline CDR1 and CDR2: LGHDT and YNNKEL (reference sequence). Trimming left V 3 bases short and J 8 bases short, with 16 bases between. The length of the CDR3 is 15 residues.

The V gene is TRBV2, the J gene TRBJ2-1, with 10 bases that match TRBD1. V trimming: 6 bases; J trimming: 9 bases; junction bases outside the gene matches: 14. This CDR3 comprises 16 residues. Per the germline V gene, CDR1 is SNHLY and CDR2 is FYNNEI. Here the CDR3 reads CASSWRDRGGGGEQFF. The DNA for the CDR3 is TGTGCCAGCAGCTGGAGGGACAGGGGAGGTGGTGGTGAGCAGTTCTTC.

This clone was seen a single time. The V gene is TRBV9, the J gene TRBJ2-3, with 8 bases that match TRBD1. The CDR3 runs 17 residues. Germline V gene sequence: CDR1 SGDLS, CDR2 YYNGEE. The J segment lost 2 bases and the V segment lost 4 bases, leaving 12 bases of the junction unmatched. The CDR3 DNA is TGTGCCAGCAGCTCCCAACAGGGGGTCCAACTCACAGATACGCAGTATTTT. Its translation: CASSSQQGVQLTDTQYF.

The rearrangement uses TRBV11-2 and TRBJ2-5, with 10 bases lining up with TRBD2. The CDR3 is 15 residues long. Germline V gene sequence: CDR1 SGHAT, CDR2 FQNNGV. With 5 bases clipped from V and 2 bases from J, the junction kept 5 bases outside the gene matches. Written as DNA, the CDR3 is TGTGCCAGCAGCCCCCAGCGGGGGGGGCAAGAGACCCAGTACTTC. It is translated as CASSPQRGGQETQYF.

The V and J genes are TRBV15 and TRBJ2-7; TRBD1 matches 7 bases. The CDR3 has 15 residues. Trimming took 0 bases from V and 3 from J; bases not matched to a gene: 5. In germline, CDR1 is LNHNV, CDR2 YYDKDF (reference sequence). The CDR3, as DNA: TGTGCCACCAGCAGAGACCCGACAGGGAGCTACGAGCAGTACTTC. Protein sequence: CATSRDPTGSYEQYF.

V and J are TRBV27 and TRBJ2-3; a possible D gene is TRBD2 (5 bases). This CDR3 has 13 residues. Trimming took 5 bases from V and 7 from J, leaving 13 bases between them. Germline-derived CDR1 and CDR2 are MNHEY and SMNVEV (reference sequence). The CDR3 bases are TGTGCCAGCAGTCCATTATCGGGGAATACGCAGTATTTT. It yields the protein CASSPLSGNTQYF.

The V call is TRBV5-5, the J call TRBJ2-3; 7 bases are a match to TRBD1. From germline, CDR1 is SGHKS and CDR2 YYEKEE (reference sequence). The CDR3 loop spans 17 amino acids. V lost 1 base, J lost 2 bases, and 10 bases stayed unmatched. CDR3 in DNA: TGTGCCAGCAGCTTGACTGGGGGACAGAGAATCACAGATACGCAGTATTTT. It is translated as CASSLTGGQRITDTQYF.

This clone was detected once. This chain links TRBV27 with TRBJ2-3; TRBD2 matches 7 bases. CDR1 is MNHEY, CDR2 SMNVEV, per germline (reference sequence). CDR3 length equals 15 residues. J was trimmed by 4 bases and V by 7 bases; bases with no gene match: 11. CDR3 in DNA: TGTGCCAGCACCTCGGGCGGGAGCTATTCAGATACGCAGTATTTT. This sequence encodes CASTSGGSYSDTQYF.

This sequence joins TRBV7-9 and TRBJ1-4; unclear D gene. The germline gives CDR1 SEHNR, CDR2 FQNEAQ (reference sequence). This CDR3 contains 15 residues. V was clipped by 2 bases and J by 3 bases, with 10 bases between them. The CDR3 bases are TGTGCCAGCAGCTTACGTGCCGGGTCTAATGAAAAACTGTTTTTT. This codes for CASSLRAGSNEKLFF.

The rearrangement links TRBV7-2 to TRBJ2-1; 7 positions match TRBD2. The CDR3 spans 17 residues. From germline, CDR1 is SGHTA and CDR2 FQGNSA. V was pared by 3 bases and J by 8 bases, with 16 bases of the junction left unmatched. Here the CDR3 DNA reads TGTGCCAGCAGCTTGTGGGCTAGCGGAGGAGGGATGGATGAGCAGTTCTTC. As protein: CASSLWASGGGMDEQFF.

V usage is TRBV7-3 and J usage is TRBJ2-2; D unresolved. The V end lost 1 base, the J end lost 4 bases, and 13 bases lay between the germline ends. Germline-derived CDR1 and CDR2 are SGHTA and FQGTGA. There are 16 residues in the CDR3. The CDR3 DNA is TGTGCCAGCAGCTTAAGTCACAGCCCGGTCACCGGGGAGCTGTTTTTT. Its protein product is CASSLSHSPVTGELFF.

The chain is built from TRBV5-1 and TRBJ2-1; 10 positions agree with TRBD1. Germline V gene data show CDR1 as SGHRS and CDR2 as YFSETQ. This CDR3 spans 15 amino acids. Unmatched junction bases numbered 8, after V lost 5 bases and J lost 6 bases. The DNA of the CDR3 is TGCGCCAGCAGTCGGCGGGGACAGGGGATCAATGAGCAGTTCTTC. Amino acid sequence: CASSRRGQGINEQFF.

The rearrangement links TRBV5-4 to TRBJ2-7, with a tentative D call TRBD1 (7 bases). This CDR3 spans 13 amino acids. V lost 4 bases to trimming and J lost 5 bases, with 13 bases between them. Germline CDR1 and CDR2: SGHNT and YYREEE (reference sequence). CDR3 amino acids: CASSLGRGDEQYF. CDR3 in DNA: TGTGCCAGCAGCCTCGGCAGGGGGGACGAGCAGTACTTC.

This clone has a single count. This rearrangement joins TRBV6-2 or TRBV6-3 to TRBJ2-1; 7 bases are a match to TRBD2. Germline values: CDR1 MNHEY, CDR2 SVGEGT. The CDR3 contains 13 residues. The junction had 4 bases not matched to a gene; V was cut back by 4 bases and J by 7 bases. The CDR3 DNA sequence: TGTGCCAGCAGTTTGCGGGAGAGGAATGAGCAGTTCTTC. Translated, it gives CASSLRERNEQFF.

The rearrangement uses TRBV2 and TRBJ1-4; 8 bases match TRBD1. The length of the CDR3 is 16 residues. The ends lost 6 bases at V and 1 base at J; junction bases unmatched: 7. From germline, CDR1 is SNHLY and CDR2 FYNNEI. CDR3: CASSLRQGRTNEKLFF. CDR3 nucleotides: TGTGCCAGCAGCCTCAGACAGGGGCGAACTAATGAAAAACTGTTTTTT.

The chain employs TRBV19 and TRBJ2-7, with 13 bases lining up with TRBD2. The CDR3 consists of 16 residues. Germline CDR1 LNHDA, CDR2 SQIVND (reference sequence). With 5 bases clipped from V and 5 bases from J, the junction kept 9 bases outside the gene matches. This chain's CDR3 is CASSPGLAGEADEQYF. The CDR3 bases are TGTGCCAGTAGTCCAGGACTAGCGGGAGAGGCGGACGAGCAGTACTTC. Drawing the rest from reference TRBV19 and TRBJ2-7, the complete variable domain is DGGITQSPKYLFRKEGQNVTLSCEQNLNHDAMYWYRQDPGQGLRLIYYSQIVNDFQKGDIAEGYSVSREKKESFPLTVTSAQKNPTAFYLCASSPGLAGEADEQYFGPGTRLTVT.

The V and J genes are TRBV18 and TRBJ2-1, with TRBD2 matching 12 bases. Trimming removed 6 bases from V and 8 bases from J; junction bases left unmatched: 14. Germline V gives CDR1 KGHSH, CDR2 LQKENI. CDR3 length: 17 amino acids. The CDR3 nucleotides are TGTGCCAGCTCGCCCCGACTAGCGGGAGAGTGGTGGGATGAGCAGTTCTTC. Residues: CASSPRLAGEWWDEQFF. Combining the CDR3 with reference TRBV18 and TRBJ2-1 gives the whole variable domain NAGVMQNPRHLVRRRGQEARLRCSPMKGHSHVYWYRQLPEEGLKFMVYLQKENIIDESGMPKERFSAEFPKEGPSILRIQQVVRGDSAAYFCASSPRLAGEWWDEQFFGPGTRLTVL.